This TCR beta chain was profiled in a study of T cell responses to AZD1222 COVID-19 vaccine. The V and J ends lost 3 bases and 0 bases respectively, with 10 bases between them. This CDR3 has 15 amino acids. Germline CDR1 and CDR2: SGHRS and YFSETQ. About this clone itself: Its cognate antigen is unknown.

Study-level points and caveats: Females made up more of the donors, who were largely white British, and clonal diversity may have come out too low. Once two AZD1222 doses were given, Spike-specific TCR breadth and depth went up. Nearly half of spike-specific TCRs reportedly target unmutated variant regions.

Clones were read by immunoSEQ multiplex PCR, and TCRdb kept only the in-frame ones, dropping some. This table holds some 130,000 clones, approximately 88% found once. The clonotype comes from an adult in good health. V is TRBV5-1 and J is TRBJ2-1; D tentatively reads TRBD1 or TRBD2 (5 bases each). The sequencing here drew on peripheral blood, taken on day 0 of MenACWY control vaccination. The CDR3 here is CASSWDGISYNEQFF. The CDR3 nucleotides read TGCGCCAGCAGCTGGGACGGAATCTCCTACAATGAGCAGTTCTTC.